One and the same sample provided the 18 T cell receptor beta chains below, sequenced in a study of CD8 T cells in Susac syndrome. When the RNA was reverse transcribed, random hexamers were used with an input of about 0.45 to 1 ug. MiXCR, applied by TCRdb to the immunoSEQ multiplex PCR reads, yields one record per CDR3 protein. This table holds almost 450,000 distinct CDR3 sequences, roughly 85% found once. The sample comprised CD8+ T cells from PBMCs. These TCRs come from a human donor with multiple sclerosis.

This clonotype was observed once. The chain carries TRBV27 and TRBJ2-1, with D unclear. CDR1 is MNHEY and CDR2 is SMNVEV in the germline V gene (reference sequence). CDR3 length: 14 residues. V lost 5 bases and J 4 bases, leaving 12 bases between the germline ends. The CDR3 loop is CASSPSQQYNEQFF. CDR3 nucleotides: TGTGCCAGCAGTCCCTCACAACAATACAATGAGCAGTTCTTC.

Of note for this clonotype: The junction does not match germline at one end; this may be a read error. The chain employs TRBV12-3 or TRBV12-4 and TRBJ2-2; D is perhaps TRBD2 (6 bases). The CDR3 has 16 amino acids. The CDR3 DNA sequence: TGTGCCAGCAGCCCTAGGGACTCCGCGAACACCGGGGGGCTGTTTTTT. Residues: CASSPRDSANTGGLFF.

The CDR3 region has the DNA TGCAGTGCTGCGGGGGGACAGGGGGTGGGTAACACTGAAGCTTTCTTT. Translating it yields CSAAGGQGVGNTEAFF. The rearrangement joins TRBV20-1 to TRBJ1-1; TRBD1 aligns across 11 bases. The V and J ends lost 5 bases and 2 bases, in that order; junction bases with no gene match: 10. The CDR3 length is 16 residues. Germline V gene data show CDR1 as DFQATT and CDR2 as SNEGSKA (reference sequence).

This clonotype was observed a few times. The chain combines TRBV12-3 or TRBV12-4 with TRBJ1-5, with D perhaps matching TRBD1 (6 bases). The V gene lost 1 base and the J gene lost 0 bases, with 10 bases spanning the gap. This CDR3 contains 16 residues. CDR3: CASSLGGAYSNQPQHF. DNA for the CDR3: TGTGCCAGCAGTTTAGGGGGGGCCTATAGCAATCAGCCCCAGCATTTT.

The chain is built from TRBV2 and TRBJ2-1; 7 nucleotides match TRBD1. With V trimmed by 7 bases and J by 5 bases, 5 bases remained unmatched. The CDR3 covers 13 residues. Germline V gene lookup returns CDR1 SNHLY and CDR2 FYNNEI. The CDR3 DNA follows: TGTGCCAGCACGGGACAGATAGACAATGAGCAGTTCTTC. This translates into CASTGQIDNEQFF.

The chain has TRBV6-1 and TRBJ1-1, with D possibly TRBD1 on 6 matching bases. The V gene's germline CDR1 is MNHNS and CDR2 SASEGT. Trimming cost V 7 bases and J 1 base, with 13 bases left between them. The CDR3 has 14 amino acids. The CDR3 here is CASTRLGGNTEAFF. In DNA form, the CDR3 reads TGTGCCAGCACTCGATTAGGGGGGAACACTGAAGCTTTCTTT.

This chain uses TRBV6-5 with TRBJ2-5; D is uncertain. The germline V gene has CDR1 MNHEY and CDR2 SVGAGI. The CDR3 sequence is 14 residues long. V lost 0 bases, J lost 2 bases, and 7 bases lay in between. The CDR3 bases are TGTGCCAGCAGTTACTCGAACGTACAAGAGACCCAGTACTTC. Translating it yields CASSYSNVQETQYF.

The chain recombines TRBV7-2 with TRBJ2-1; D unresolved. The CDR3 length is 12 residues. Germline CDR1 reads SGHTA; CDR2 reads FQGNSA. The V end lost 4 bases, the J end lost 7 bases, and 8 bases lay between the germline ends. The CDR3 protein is CASSSPRNEQFF. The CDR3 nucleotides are TGTGCCAGCAGCTCCCCGCGGAATGAGCAGTTCTTC.

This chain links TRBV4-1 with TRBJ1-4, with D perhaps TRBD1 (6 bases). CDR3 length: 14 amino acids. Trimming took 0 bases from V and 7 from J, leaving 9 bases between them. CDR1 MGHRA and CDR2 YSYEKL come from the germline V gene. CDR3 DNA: TGCGCCAGCAGCCAAGAGAAGGGGGGTGAAAAACTGTTTTTT. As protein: CASSQEKGGEKLFF.

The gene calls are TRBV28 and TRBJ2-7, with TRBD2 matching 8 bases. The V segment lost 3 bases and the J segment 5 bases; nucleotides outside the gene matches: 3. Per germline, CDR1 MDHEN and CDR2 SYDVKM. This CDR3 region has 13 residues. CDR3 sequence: CASSFEAGDEQYF. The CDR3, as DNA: TGTGCCAGCAGTTTCGAAGCGGGGGACGAGCAGTACTTC.

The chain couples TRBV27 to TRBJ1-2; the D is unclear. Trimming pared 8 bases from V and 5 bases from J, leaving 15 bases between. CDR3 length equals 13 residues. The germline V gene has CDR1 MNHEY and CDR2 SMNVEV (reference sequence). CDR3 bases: TGTGCCAGCGCCCTTTCGGGCGTTTATGGCTACACCTTC. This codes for CASALSGVYGYTF.

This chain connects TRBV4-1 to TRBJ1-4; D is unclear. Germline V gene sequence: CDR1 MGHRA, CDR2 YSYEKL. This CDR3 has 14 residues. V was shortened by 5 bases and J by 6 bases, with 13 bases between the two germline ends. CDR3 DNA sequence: TGCGCCAGCAGCTTCGACCCTGGGGATGAAAAACTGTTTTTT. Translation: CASSFDPGDEKLFF.

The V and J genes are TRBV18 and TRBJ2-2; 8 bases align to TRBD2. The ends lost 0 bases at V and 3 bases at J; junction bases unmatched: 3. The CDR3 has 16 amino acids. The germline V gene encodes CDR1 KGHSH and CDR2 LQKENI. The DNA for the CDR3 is TGTGCCAGCTCACCACCCGGCGGGAGGTACACCGGGGAGCTGTTTTTT. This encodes CASSPPGGRYTGELFF.

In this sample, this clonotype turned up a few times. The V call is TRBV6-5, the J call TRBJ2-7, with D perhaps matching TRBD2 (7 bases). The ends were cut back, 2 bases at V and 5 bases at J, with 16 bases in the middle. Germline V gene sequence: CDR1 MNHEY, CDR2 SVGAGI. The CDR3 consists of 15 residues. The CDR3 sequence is CASSYEGGGPDEQYF. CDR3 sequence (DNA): TGTGCCAGCAGTTACGAGGGGGGAGGGCCGGACGAGCAGTACTTC.

CDR3 amino acids: CASSQEPVANEKLFF. The CDR3 nucleotides read TGCGCCAGCAGCCAAGAGCCGGTGGCTAATGAAAAACTGTTTTTT. V and J are TRBV4-1 and TRBJ1-4; D ambiguous. Germline V gene lookup returns CDR1 MGHRA and CDR2 YSYEKL. The CDR3 has 15 residues. Trimming cost V 0 bases and J 3 bases, with 8 bases left between them.

The CDR3 is CASGRQGEETQYF. The CDR3 DNA reads TGTGCCAGCGGTAGACAGGGGGAGGAGACCCAGTACTTC. The gene calls are TRBV28 and TRBJ2-5; 9 bases align to TRBD1. This CDR3 is built from 13 residues. Germline CDR1 and CDR2: MDHEN and SYDVKM. J was trimmed by 5 bases and V by 8 bases; bases with no gene match: 6. Using reference TRBV28 and TRBJ2-5 for the parts outside the CDR3, the full variable domain is DVKVTQSSRYLVKRTGEKVFLECVQDMDHENMFWYRQDPGLGLRLIYFSYDVKMKEKGDIPEGYSVSREKKERFSLILESASTNQTSMYLCASGRQGEETQYFGPGTRLLVL.

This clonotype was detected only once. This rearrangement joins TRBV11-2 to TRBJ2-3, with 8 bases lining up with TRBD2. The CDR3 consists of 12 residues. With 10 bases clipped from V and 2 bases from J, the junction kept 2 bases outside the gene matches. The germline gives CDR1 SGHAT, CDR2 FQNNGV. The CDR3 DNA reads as TGTGCCATACTAGCGGACACAGATACGCAGTATTTT. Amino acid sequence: CAILADTDTQYF.

The CDR3 reads CASSPYSPSNGYTF. CDR3 nucleotides: TGTGCCAGCAGCCCGTATTCACCCAGTAATGGCTACACCTTC. The chain combines TRBV7-2 with TRBJ1-2; D ambiguous. Trimming removed 5 bases from V and 6 bases from J, with 16 bases in between. Germline loops: CDR1 SGHTA, CDR2 FQGNSA. This CDR3 spans 14 amino acids.